This T cell receptor beta chain was observed in a study of beta chain features in type 1 diabetes. Overall study findings and caveats: Moderate yet significant TCRB CDR3 shortening was seen in Type 1 diabetes patients in all four CD4+ subsets.

Staining for CD45RO/CCR7/CD25/CD127/CD95/CD27 allowed sorting of CD4+ naive, central memory, regulatory and stem cell-like memory cells. Note on this clone: Its antigen is unknown.

TCRB transcripts that were expressed got sequenced, as all of the isolated RNA had been reverse transcribed. The method was immunoSEQ multiplex PCR; TCRdb's version includes in-frame clones alone and lacks a portion of them. The sample includes under 300,000 clones, approximately 20% seen only once; the top ten take 0.028%. The V gene's germline CDR1 is SGDLS and CDR2 YYNGEE. Deletions cut 0 bases from V and 4 bases from J, with 10 bases between. The CDR3 spans 15 residues. This clonotype was obtained from a middle-aged woman with type 1 diabetes. This chain links TRBV9 with TRBJ1-4, with a tentative D call TRBD1 (6 bases). Input material: naive CD4+ T cells from blood. CDR3 amino acids: CASSVVGQSNEKLFF. CDR3 in DNA: TGTGCCAGCAGCGTAGTAGGACAGAGTAATGAAAAACTGTTTTTT.